The 6 T cell receptor beta chains below all came from one sample that was sequenced in a study of blood T cell repertoires in COVID-19. Produced via immunoSEQ multiplex PCR; TCRdb's table is partial and in-frame only. The repertoire holds about 54,000 clones, with around 85% as singletons. Sequencing was performed on peripheral blood. Receptor source: a human donor in a cohort sampled during active COVID-19.

The genes are TRBV6-6 and TRBJ2-3; TRBD1 matches 8 bases. The CDR3 length is 15 residues. Per the germline V gene, CDR1 is MNHNY and CDR2 is SVGAGI (reference sequence). J gave up 6 bases and V 4 bases, and 9 bases lay outside the gene matches. In DNA, the CDR3 is TGTGCCAGCAGTTTTGACAGGGGATGGTCTGATACGCAGTATTTT. As protein: CASSFDRGWSDTQYF.

The chain uses TRBV4-1 and TRBJ2-1, with a possible D match to TRBD1 (5 bases). Trimming shortened V by 0 bases and J by 3 bases, and 9 bases separated the two germline ends. Germline V gives CDR1 MGHRA, CDR2 YSYEKL. The CDR3 totals 15 residues. CDR3 amino acids: CASSQDRDHYNEQFF. The CDR3, as DNA: TGCGCCAGCAGCCAAGACAGGGATCACTACAATGAGCAGTTCTTC.

This chain links TRBV27 with TRBJ1-2, with D possibly matching TRBD1 (6 bases). Germline V gene data show CDR1 as MNHEY and CDR2 as SMNVEV (reference sequence). V lost 6 bases, J lost 0 bases, and 11 bases lay in between. This CDR3 has 14 amino acids. CDR3: CASRQGRTNYGYTF. The CDR3 DNA sequence: TGTGCCAGCAGGCAGGGGCGGACTAACTATGGCTACACCTTC.

J is TRBJ2-1 and V is TRBV6-5, with a weak D call TRBD2 (5 bases). From germline, CDR1 is MNHEY and CDR2 SVGAGI. The CDR3 consists of 15 residues. V was clipped by 0 bases and J by 7 bases, with 13 bases between them. CDR3 sequence reads: CASSYSKASWNEQFF. The CDR3 nucleotides are TGTGCCAGCAGTTACTCGAAAGCTAGCTGGAATGAGCAGTTCTTC.

The J gene is TRBJ2-5, the V gene TRBV19; 11 positions agree with TRBD1. V shed 5 bases, J shed 5 bases, and the junction held 7 bases outside the gene matches. The CDR3 is 15 residues long. CDR1 is LNHDA and CDR2 is SQIVND in the germline V gene (reference sequence). This CDR3 is CASSPDRGLGETQYF. As DNA, the CDR3 is TGTGCCAGTAGTCCGGACAGGGGGCTGGGGGAGACCCAGTACTTC.

In its sample, this clone was seen a few times. V gene TRBV27 combines with J gene TRBJ2-1; 11 nucleotides match TRBD2. The CDR3 consists of 17 residues. V was clipped by 5 bases and J by 0 bases; unmatched bases: 6. Germline V gives CDR1 MNHEY, CDR2 SMNVEV (reference sequence). The CDR3 reads CASSILAGGPSYNEQFF. As DNA, the CDR3 is TGTGCCAGCAGTATCCTAGCGGGAGGCCCCTCCTACAATGAGCAGTTCTTC.